The rows below give T cell receptor beta chains drawn from one sample of a study of T cell responses to AZD1222 COVID-19 vaccine. Method: immunoSEQ multiplex PCR; TCRdb's copy keeps in-frame clones and lacks some. The profile shows around 170,000 clones, roughly 91% of them singletons. Source: peripheral blood, taken on day 0 of AZD1222 vaccination. Receptor source: an adult in good health. Both conserved end residues are part of each CDR3. The order of the fields is CDR3 DNA, CDR3 protein, J gene, V gene, D gene, clone size. A D gene is named only where the DNA matches it firmly. Some rows have no size entry. The others give once, few or many, or a class for an expanded clone.

CDR3 DNA: TGTGCCAGCAGCTCCGGACTAGCGGCCACAGATACGCAGTATTTT; CDR3 protein: CASSSGLAATDTQYF; J gene: TRBJ2-3; V gene: TRBV11-3; D gene: TRBD2; clone size: -
CDR3 DNA: TGTGCCAGCAGCTCCCGGCCTGGCAACACCATATATTTT; CDR3 protein: CASSSRPGNTIYF; J gene: TRBJ1-3; V gene: TRBV7-3; D gene: -; clone size: -
CDR3 DNA: TGTGCCAGCAGTTTATCCGACGCTGGGGGCAATCAGCCCCAGCATTTT; CDR3 protein: CASSLSDAGGNQPQHF; J gene: TRBJ1-5; V gene: TRBV27; D gene: -; clone size: -
CDR3 DNA: TGTGCCAGTATAGGGGCGGGACTAAATCAGCCCCAGCATTTT; CDR3 protein: CASIGAGLNQPQHF; J gene: TRBJ1-5; V gene: TRBV28; D gene: -; clone size: -
CDR3 DNA: TGTGCCAGCAGCCCCCGGGACAACCAAGAGACCCAGTACTTC; CDR3 protein: CASSPRDNQETQYF; J gene: TRBJ2-5; V gene: TRBV9; D gene: -; clone size: -
CDR3 DNA: TGTGCCAGCAGCGTAGACGAACAGGGCGATTCACCCCTCCACTTT; CDR3 protein: CASSVDEQGDSPLHF; J gene: TRBJ1-6; V gene: TRBV9; D gene: -; clone size: once
CDR3 DNA: TGTGCCAGTAGTATTGGGGGGGCTAGGACAGATACGCAGTATTTT; CDR3 protein: CASSIGGARTDTQYF; J gene: TRBJ2-3; V gene: TRBV19; D gene: -; clone size: -
CDR3 DNA: TGTGCCAGCATTCCGGACAGTCACAATGAGCAGTTCTTC; CDR3 protein: CASIPDSHNEQFF; J gene: TRBJ2-1; V gene: TRBV2; D gene: -; clone size: -
CDR3 DNA: TGTGCCAGCAGTGCCGACCCGGGCCCAACCTACAATGAGCAGTTCTTC; CDR3 protein: CASSADPGPTYNEQFF; J gene: TRBJ2-1; V gene: TRBV9; D gene: -; clone size: -
CDR3 DNA: TGTGCCAGCAGCCCTCGGGGCCCCGGGGAGCTGTTTTTT; CDR3 protein: CASSPRGPGELFF; J gene: TRBJ2-2; V gene: TRBV7-9; D gene: -; clone size: -
CDR3 DNA: TGCGCCAGCAGCTTGGCTAGTGAAGTCTACGAGCAGTACTTC; CDR3 protein: CASSLASEVYEQYF; J gene: TRBJ2-7; V gene: TRBV5-1; D gene: -; clone size: -
CDR3 DNA: TGCAGTGCTAGCGGAGGAACTGAAGCTTTCTTT; CDR3 protein: CSASGGTEAFF; J gene: TRBJ1-1; V gene: TRBV20-1; D gene: -; clone size: -
CDR3 DNA: TGTGCCAGCAGTGAAGATGAAGGGGGGTACGGTGAAGCTTTCTTT; CDR3 protein: CASSEDEGGYGEAFF; J gene: TRBJ1-1; V gene: TRBV6-1; D gene: -; clone size: few
CDR3 DNA: TGCGCCAGCAGCCTCCTGACAGGGGCGAACACCGGGGAGCTGTTTTTT; CDR3 protein: CASSLLTGANTGELFF; J gene: TRBJ2-2; V gene: TRBV4-3; D gene: TRBD1; clone size: -
CDR3 DNA: TGTGCCAGCACCTTACGGGACAGACCCTACGAGCAGTACTTC; CDR3 protein: CASTLRDRPYEQYF; J gene: TRBJ2-7; V gene: TRBV13; D gene: TRBD1; clone size: -
CDR3 DNA: TGCAGTGCTAGTGAGCTAGCGGGAGGGGCATACGAGCAGTACTTC; CDR3 protein: CSASELAGGAYEQYF; J gene: TRBJ2-7; V gene: TRBV20-1; D gene: TRBD2; clone size: -
CDR3 DNA: TGTGCCAGTAGTTTAAACAACGTTGAAGCTTTCTTT; CDR3 protein: CASSLNNVEAFF; J gene: TRBJ1-1; V gene: TRBV19; D gene: -; clone size: -
CDR3 DNA: TGTGCCAGCAGTTACCGACAGGGGCTGAACACTGAAGCTTTCTTT; CDR3 protein: CASSYRQGLNTEAFF; J gene: TRBJ1-1; V gene: TRBV6-6; D gene: TRBD1; clone size: -
CDR3 DNA: TGTGCCAGCAGTCAGGGAACATATACGCAGTATTTT; CDR3 protein: CASSQGTYTQYF; J gene: TRBJ2-3; V gene: TRBV2; D gene: -; clone size: -
CDR3 DNA: TGCGCCAGCAGCCCAGCGGGGGCCGCCGAGCAGTACTTC; CDR3 protein: CASSPAGAAEQYF; J gene: TRBJ2-7; V gene: TRBV5-1; D gene: TRBD2; clone size: -
CDR3 DNA: TGTGCCAGCAGCTTAGCCAAAAACATTCAGTACTTC; CDR3 protein: CASSLAKNIQYF; J gene: TRBJ2-4; V gene: TRBV7-2; D gene: -; clone size: -
CDR3 DNA: TGTGCCAGCAGCGTAGCAGGGAGTAGTATGGGGGAGCAGTACTTC; CDR3 protein: CASSVAGSSMGEQYF; J gene: TRBJ2-7; V gene: TRBV9; D gene: -; clone size: -
CDR3 DNA: TGTGCCAGCAGTATCCCGGGACAGGGGGGCGAGCAGTACTTC; CDR3 protein: CASSIPGQGGEQYF; J gene: TRBJ2-7; V gene: TRBV6-2/TRBV6-3; D gene: TRBD1; clone size: once
CDR3 DNA: TGTGCCAGCAGTTCACGGACATCGAAGACCCAGTACTTC; CDR3 protein: CASSSRTSKTQYF; J gene: TRBJ2-5; V gene: TRBV6-2/TRBV6-3; D gene: -; clone size: -
CDR3 DNA: TGTGCCAGCAGCCCGGGACAGCCGGGGAATCAGCCCCAGCATTTT; CDR3 protein: CASSPGQPGNQPQHF; J gene: TRBJ1-5; V gene: TRBV25-1; D gene: TRBD1; clone size: -
CDR3 DNA: TGTGCCAGCAGCTTGAATAGGGGAAGCTATGGCTACACCTTC; CDR3 protein: CASSLNRGSYGYTF; J gene: TRBJ1-2; V gene: TRBV7-9; D gene: -; clone size: -
CDR3 DNA: TGTGCCAGCAGTGACCCTACGGTCGTCTCTGGAAACACCATATATTTT; CDR3 protein: CASSDPTVVSGNTIYF; J gene: TRBJ1-3; V gene: TRBV28; D gene: -; clone size: -
CDR3 DNA: TGCGCCAGCAGCTTGGATCAGGGGTCCTACGAGCAGTACTTC; CDR3 protein: CASSLDQGSYEQYF; J gene: TRBJ2-7; V gene: TRBV5-1; D gene: -; clone size: -
CDR3 DNA: TGTGCCAGCAGCCCCGAGGCGACAGGCTATGGCTACACCTTC; CDR3 protein: CASSPEATGYGYTF; J gene: TRBJ1-2; V gene: TRBV3-1/TRBV3-2; D gene: -; clone size: -
CDR3 DNA: TGTGCCAGCAGTCTCAGGGGAAAATCCTACGAGCAGTACTTC; CDR3 protein: CASSLRGKSYEQYF; J gene: TRBJ2-7; V gene: TRBV27; D gene: -; clone size: -
CDR3 DNA: TGTGCCAGCAGCCAAAATCAGCCCCAGCATTTT; CDR3 protein: CASSQNQPQHF; J gene: TRBJ1-5; V gene: TRBV28; D gene: -; clone size: -
CDR3 DNA: TGTGCCTGGAGTGTTCGGACCCGGGCGGCCTACAATGAGCAGTTCTTC; CDR3 protein: CAWSVRTRAAYNEQFF; J gene: TRBJ2-1; V gene: TRBV30; D gene: -; clone size: -
CDR3 DNA: TGCAGTGCTAGTGACAGAACCTACGAGCAGTACTTC; CDR3 protein: CSASDRTYEQYF; J gene: TRBJ2-7; V gene: TRBV20-1; D gene: -; clone size: few
CDR3 DNA: TGTGCCAGCAGCCGATGGAAGGTCGGCAGGGTGTTTGGCTACACCTTC; CDR3 protein: CASSRWKVGRVFGYTF; J gene: TRBJ1-2; V gene: TRBV11-2; D gene: -; clone size: -
CDR3 DNA: TGTGCTAGTGGTGCCTCCTTTAGGCCCCAGCATTTT; CDR3 protein: CASGASFRPQHF; J gene: TRBJ1-5; V gene: TRBV12-5; D gene: -; clone size: -
CDR3 DNA: TGCAGCGTTGAGGAGAAACCCTACGAGCAGTACTTC; CDR3 protein: CSVEEKPYEQYF; J gene: TRBJ2-7; V gene: TRBV29-1; D gene: -; clone size: -
CDR3 DNA: TGCGCCAGCAGCTTGAACCGGGACTCTAGCACAGATACGCAGTATTTT; CDR3 protein: CASSLNRDSSTDTQYF; J gene: TRBJ2-3; V gene: TRBV5-1; D gene: -; clone size: once
CDR3 DNA: TGTGCCAGCAGCTTCCACAGGGGAGGGAGGGTCACTGAAGCTTTCTTT; CDR3 protein: CASSFHRGGRVTEAFF; J gene: TRBJ1-1; V gene: TRBV3-1/TRBV3-2; D gene: TRBD1; clone size: -
CDR3 DNA: TGTGCCAGCAGTCTAGGGCGGGGGCGCCAAGGTTACAATGAGCAGTTCTTC; CDR3 protein: CASSLGRGRQGYNEQFF; J gene: TRBJ2-1; V gene: TRBV27; D gene: -; clone size: -
CDR3 DNA: TGCGCCAGCAGCCAGGCCGGGACAGGGGTTACCGGGGAGCTGTTTTTT; CDR3 protein: CASSQAGTGVTGELFF; J gene: TRBJ2-2; V gene: TRBV4-1; D gene: TRBD1; clone size: -
CDR3 DNA: TGTGCCAGCAGCCCTACGGGACTAGGACATTACGAGCAGTACTTC; CDR3 protein: CASSPTGLGHYEQYF; J gene: TRBJ2-7; V gene: TRBV7-9; D gene: TRBD2; clone size: -
CDR3 DNA: TGTGCCAGCTCGCCCCTCGAGTCCTCCGAGCAGTACTTC; CDR3 protein: CASSPLESSEQYF; J gene: TRBJ2-7; V gene: TRBV18; D gene: -; clone size: -
CDR3 DNA: TGTGCCAGCAGCCAATCGATAGGGAGGTCCGGGGAGCAGTACTTC; CDR3 protein: CASSQSIGRSGEQYF; J gene: TRBJ2-7; V gene: TRBV16; D gene: -; clone size: -
CDR3 DNA: TGTGCCAGCACAAGGTCAGATACGCAGTATTTT; CDR3 protein: CASTRSDTQYF; J gene: TRBJ2-3; V gene: TRBV7-9; D gene: -; clone size: -
CDR3 DNA: TGTGCCAGCAGCTTTGACGGACAGGGGATCGCTGAAGCTTTCTTT; CDR3 protein: CASSFDGQGIAEAFF; J gene: TRBJ1-1; V gene: TRBV5-5; D gene: TRBD1; clone size: -
CDR3 DNA: TGTGCCAGCTCACAGACGACAGGGGGCGGTGAGACCCAGTACTTC; CDR3 protein: CASSQTTGGGETQYF; J gene: TRBJ2-5; V gene: TRBV18; D gene: TRBD1; clone size: -
CDR3 DNA: TGTGCCAGCAGCCGAAGCGGGGGGTACAATGAGCAGTTCTTC; CDR3 protein: CASSRSGGYNEQFF; J gene: TRBJ2-1; V gene: TRBV3-1/TRBV3-2; D gene: TRBD2; clone size: -
CDR3 DNA: TGTGCCACGCCTAGCAATCAGCCCCAGCATTTT; CDR3 protein: CATPSNQPQHF; J gene: TRBJ1-5; V gene: TRBV21-1; D gene: -; clone size: -